A selection of T cell receptor beta chains follows, all from one sample in a study of cytomegalovirus exposure and HLA in healthy donors. The assay was immunoSEQ multiplex PCR, and TCRdb's table has in-frame clones only and misses some. The sample comprises 100,000 to 150,000 clones, about 96% of which are singletons, and about 1.7% rests with the top ten. Sequencing used PBMCs. The receptors were gathered from a man younger than 35 in good health and CMV-seronegative. Both conserved end residues are part of each CDR3. Each record gives: D gene, CDR3 length, V gene, clone size, J gene, CDR3 DNA, CDR3 protein. The D gene is left open where the match is weak. Only part of the rows carry a size: once, few, many, or a class if the clone is expanded.

NA	11	TRBV11-3	NA	TRBJ2-7	TGTGCCAGCAGCTCACTCGGGGAGCAGTACTTC	CASSSLGEQYF
NA	16	TRBV5-1	NA	TRBJ2-5	TGCGCCAGCAGCCCTTACCGGCAGGGGCGGCAAGAGACCCAGTACTTC	CASSPYRQGRQETQYF
TRBD1	13	TRBV7-9	NA	TRBJ1-2	TGTGCCAGCAGCCACCAGGGGGCACTTGGCTACACCTTC	CASSHQGALGYTF
NA	18	TRBV12-2	NA	TRBJ2-1	TGTGCAAGTCGCTTGGCTTTGAGGGAGAAGAGGGACTACAATGAGCAGTTCTTC	CASRLALREKRDYNEQFF
TRBD1	17	TRBV7-2	NA	TRBJ2-1	TGTGCCAGCAGGCTCCTCTTCTCCGGGACAGCTTACAATGAGCAGTTCTTC	CASRLLFSGTAYNEQFF
NA	13	TRBV13	NA	TRBJ1-2	TGTGCCAGCAGCTTACCCGGGGACTATGGCTACACCTTC	CASSLPGDYGYTF
NA	14	TRBV6-5	NA	TRBJ2-3	TGTGCCAGCAGTGAAAATGGCCAGACAGATACGCAGTATTTT	CASSENGQTDTQYF
TRBD1	14	TRBV5-1	NA	TRBJ1-1	TGCGCCAGCAGTTTCCGGGACAGGGATACTGAAGCTTTCTTT	CASSFRDRDTEAFF
NA	15	TRBV2	NA	TRBJ2-2	TGTGCCAGCAAAGGGCAAGGGGCGATCACCGGGGAGCTGTTTTTT	CASKGQGAITGELFF
TRBD1	16	TRBV5-6	NA	TRBJ2-5	TGTGCCAGCAGCCCTCTAGGGACAGGGTCGCAAGAGACCCAGTACTTC	CASSPLGTGSQETQYF
NA	13	TRBV6-4	NA	TRBJ2-2	TGTGCCAGCAGTGAAAAACTAACCGGGGAGCTGTTTTTT	CASSEKLTGELFF
NA	12	TRBV29-1	once	TRBJ2-3	TGCAGCGTTGAAGACTTCACAGATACGCAGTATTTT	CSVEDFTDTQYF
TRBD2	15	TRBV5-1	NA	TRBJ2-5	TGCGCCAGCAGCCGACTAGCGGGAGGGGGAGAGACCCAGTACTTC	CASSRLAGGGETQYF
NA	15	TRBV5-4	NA	TRBJ2-1	TGTGCCAGCAGCTTGAACAATTGGTCCAACAATGAGCAGTTCTTC	CASSLNNWSNNEQFF
NA	13	TRBV28	NA	TRBJ2-7	TGTGCCAGCAGAACCCCCTTAGCCTACGAGCAGTACTTC	CASRTPLAYEQYF
TRBD2	17	TRBV10-3	NA	TRBJ2-3	TGTGCCATCAGTGAGTCGGGACTAGCAACTACCACAGATACGCAGTATTTT	CAISESGLATTTDTQYF
TRBD1	14	TRBV30	NA	TRBJ2-7	TGTGCCTGGAGAGGGACAGGGGAATCTTACGAGCAGTACTTC	CAWRGTGESYEQYF
TRBD2	14	TRBV5-4	NA	TRBJ2-7	TGTGCCAGCAGCTTGGTTCTAGCGGGGGGAGAGCAGTACTTC	CASSLVLAGGEQYF
NA	13	TRBV7-3	once	TRBJ2-7	TGTGCCAGCAGTCCAGGAGGGGCCCACGAGCAGTACTTC	CASSPGGAHEQYF
TRBD1	16	TRBV7-2	NA	TRBJ2-3	TGTGCCAGCACCCGAAGGTATGGGACAGGGACAGATACGCAGTATTTT	CASTRRYGTGTDTQYF
NA	13	TRBV29-1	NA	TRBJ2-5	TGCAGCGTTGAAGAGACTGGCGGGGAGACCCAGTACTTC	CSVEETGGETQYF
TRBD2	17	TRBV29-1	NA	TRBJ2-7	TGCAGCGTTGAAGATCGGGACGGACTAGCGGGAGAGGGACAGGAGTACTTC	CSVEDRDGLAGEGQEYF
NA	12	TRBV5-6	NA	TRBJ1-1	TGTGCCAGCAGCGCAGATTACACTGAAGCTTTCTTT	CASSADYTEAFF
NA	14	TRBV6-1	NA	TRBJ1-1	TGTGCCAGCAGTGATAGTGGGGGGGTCTCTGAAGCTTTCTTT	CASSDSGGVSEAFF
NA	18	TRBV11-3	NA	TRBJ2-1	TGTGCCAGCAGCTTAGGGGGCGGCGGGGCCAGCTCCTACAATGAGCAGTTCTTC	CASSLGGGGASSYNEQFF
NA	14	TRBV6-1	NA	TRBJ1-5	TGTGCCAGCAGTGAGAGGTTCGATGGTCAGCCCCAGCATTTT	CASSERFDGQPQHF
NA	14	TRBV4-3	NA	TRBJ2-2	TGCGCCAGCAGCCAGGAGCGGGTCGCCGGGGAGCTGTTTTTT	CASSQERVAGELFF
NA	13	TRBV6-4	NA	TRBJ1-3	TGTGCCAGCAGTGCAGGGGACGGAAACACCATATATTTT	CASSAGDGNTIYF
NA	13	TRBV29-1	NA	TRBJ2-2	TGCAGCGTTGCCGGGACGAACACCGGGGAGCTGTTTTTT	CSVAGTNTGELFF
TRBD2	17	TRBV9	NA	TRBJ2-1	TGTGCCAGCAGCGAGGGTCGGGGAGGACTAGCGGGAGATGAGCAGTTCTTC	CASSEGRGGLAGDEQFF
TRBD1	14	TRBV9	NA	TRBJ2-2	TGTGCCAGCAGCGCCAGGACAGGGGTCCGGGAGCTGTTTTTT	CASSARTGVRELFF
NA	15	TRBV6-5	NA	TRBJ2-3	TGTGCCAGCGGAGAGCACGGGACTGGCACAGATACGCAGTATTTT	CASGEHGTGTDTQYF
TRBD2	15	TRBV28	NA	TRBJ2-7	TGTGCCAGCAATAGCCCCGGGACTAGCGGCTACGAGCAGTACTTC	CASNSPGTSGYEQYF
NA	16	TRBV7-9	NA	TRBJ2-6	TGTGCCAGCAGCTTAAGCAGGGCCTCTGGGGCCAACGTCCTGACTTTC	CASSLSRASGANVLTF
NA	15	TRBV6-5	NA	TRBJ2-1	TGTGCCAGCACCGAAACAGGGTCCACGCAAAATGAGCAGTTCTTC	CASTETGSTQNEQFF
TRBD2	15	TRBV15	NA	TRBJ2-7	TGTGCCACCAGCAGCTCCCCGGGACTAGTAAACGAGCAGTACTTC	CATSSSPGLVNEQYF
TRBD1	18	TRBV4-1	NA	TRBJ1-2	TGCGCCAGCAGCCAAGGCGGAAGCAGGGGGCAAGGGGGCTATGGCTACACCTTC	CASSQGGSRGQGGYGYTF
TRBD2	15	TRBV6-5	NA	TRBJ2-7	TGTGCCAGCAGTTACTGGACTAGCGGGATGGGTGAGCAGTACTTC	CASSYWTSGMGEQYF
TRBD2	18	TRBV5-1	NA	TRBJ2-3	TGCGCCAGCAGCGCGACTAGCGGGAAGAGGGTCTTCCCAGATACGCAGTATTTT	CASSATSGKRVFPDTQYF
TRBD1	12	TRBV10-3	NA	TRBJ1-2	TGTGCCATCCAAGGACAGGCCATTGGCTACACCTTC	CAIQGQAIGYTF